This T cell receptor beta chain appears in the sequencing data of a study of T-cell reconstitution after alpha-beta-depleted transplantation in children. The sample holds many counts of this clonotype. Its antigen is undetermined. Study conclusions and caveats: Expanded graft clones numbering several hundred reportedly gave rise to alpha-beta T cells about two months after transplant. T cells produced anew were the main source of T-cell counts and diversity one year after transplant. Some patients showed high day-60 TCRbeta diversity, which derived from surviving recipient T cells and thymic progenitors.

The TCRbeta library incorporated unique molecular identifiers. MiXCR was run by TCRdb on the PCR reads, yielding one entry per CDR3 protein. Seen here are roughly 66,000 distinct CDR3 sequences, roughly 4.5% observed once, and the top ten hold about 20%. The CDR3 contains 14 residues. The V gene lost 6 bases and the J gene lost 4 bases, with 14 bases spanning the gap. The V and J genes are TRBV12-3 or TRBV12-4 and TRBJ2-3, with a weak D call TRBD2 (7 bases). The sample in question was PBMCs, mostly from graft donor cells, obtained 180 days after TCRalphabeta/CD19-depleted stem cell transplant. The receptor comes from a boy under two years old who had a stem cell transplant for acute myeloid leukemia, so the T cells may come from the graft donor. CDR3: CASRRGGSADTQYF. Here the CDR3 DNA reads TGTGCCAGCAGGAGGGGGGGGAGCGCAGATACGCAGTATTTT.